A single sample is the source of the 25 T cell receptor beta chains below, sequenced in a study of T cells in Graves' hyperthyroidism and ophthalmopathy. RNA transcripts gave rise to amplified TCR beta CDR3 regions. First-round RT-PCR of the TCR CDR3 relied on the HTBI primer set. One entry per CDR3 protein, called by TCRdb with MiXCR from the multiplex PCR reads. This table has about 700,000 distinct CDR3 sequences, about 45% appearing once. The sequencing input was peripheral blood or thyroid tissue (not recorded which). The receptors were gathered from an adult man with Graves' disease, either hyperthyroidism or ophthalmopathy (not recorded which).

This clonotype was found a few times. The genes are TRBV12-3 or TRBV12-4 and TRBJ1-1; D perhaps matches TRBD1 (6 bases). The CDR3 is made up of 12 amino acids. Between the trimmed V and J ends, which lost 10 bases and 7 bases, there was a span of 16 bases. The CDR3 coding sequence is TGTGCCACCGAATTGGGGGCCAATGAAGCTTTCTTT. This codes for CATELGANEAFF.

This chain uses TRBV25-1 with TRBJ1-1, with D perhaps TRBD1 (5 bases). The CDR3 contains 14 residues. Germline lookup yields CDR1 MGHDK and CDR2 SYGVNS. Trimming removed 5 bases from V and 1 base from J, with 11 bases in between. CDR3 residues: CASSRGVANTEAFF. CDR3 nucleotides: TGTGCCAGCAGTCGGGGGGTAGCGAACACTGAAGCTTTCTTT.

The chain combines TRBV2 with TRBJ1-6; D gene unclear. V shed 6 bases and J shed 9 bases, with 12 bases lying between them. The germline CDR1 and CDR2 sequences are SNHLY and FYNNEI. This CDR3 region has 13 residues. Here the CDR3 reads CASSHSEGSPLHF. DNA of the CDR3: TGTGCCAGCAGCCACAGTGAGGGTTCACCCCTCCACTTT.

The table lists this clonotype with many counts. The gene calls are TRBV29-1 and TRBJ1-4; TRBD1 might be the D (6 bases). The CDR3 runs 14 residues. In germline, CDR1 is SQVTM, CDR2 ANQGSEA. Trimming removed 4 bases at V and 4 bases at J, with 13 bases between. CDR3 sequence: CSVVTGLLNEKLFF. The CDR3 DNA is TGCAGCGTTGTTACAGGGCTCCTTAATGAAAAACTGTTTTTT.

The rearrangement uses TRBV29-1 and TRBJ2-7, with 12 bases identical to TRBD2. The germline V gene encodes CDR1 SQVTM and CDR2 ANQGSEA. V was pared by 7 bases and J by 3 bases, with 7 bases of the junction left unmatched. The CDR3 consists of 14 residues. The CDR3 bases are TGCAGCGGAAGGACTAGCGGGGTGTTCTACGAGCAGTACTTC. Amino acids: CSGRTSGVFYEQYF.

Notes on this clonotype: An end of the junction differs from the germline gene, which may be a read error. CDR3 sequence (DNA): TGCAGCGTTGACCACAGGGGTATGAACACTGGGGAGCTGTTTTTT. Protein sequence: CSVDHRGMNTGELFF. This chain connects TRBV29-1 to TRBJ2-2; TRBD1 agrees at 7 bases. The length of the CDR3 is 15 residues. Germline values: CDR1 SQVTM, CDR2 ANQGSEA.

V gene TRBV7-9 combines with J gene TRBJ2-5; 7 bases fit TRBD2. Germline V gene sequence: CDR1 SEHNR, CDR2 FQNEAQ (reference sequence). This CDR3 comprises 13 residues. Unmatched junction bases numbered 6, after V lost 6 bases and J lost 5 bases. The DNA for the CDR3 is TGTGCCAGCAGGCCCCGGGAGGCGGAGACCCAGTACTTC. It specifies CASRPREAETQYF. The full variable domain, with the rest looked up from reference TRBV7-9 and TRBJ2-5, is DTGVSQNPRHKITKRGQNVTFRCDPISEHNRLYWYRQTLGQGPEFLTYFQNEAQLEKSRLLSDRFSAERPKGSFSTLEIQRTEQGDSAMYLCASRPREAETQYFGPGTRLLVL.

The V gene is TRBV7-9, the J gene TRBJ2-6; 9 nucleotides line up with TRBD1. Germline CDR1 is SEHNR and CDR2 is FQNEAQ (reference sequence). V was pared by 5 bases and J by 2 bases, with 7 bases of the junction left unmatched. This CDR3 has 17 amino acids. CDR3: CASSPWDRAAGANVLTF. CDR3 in DNA: TGTGCCAGCAGCCCTTGGGACAGGGCGGCTGGGGCCAACGTCCTGACTTTC.

The genes are TRBV10-2 and TRBJ2-7, with 9 bases lining up with TRBD2. V lost 8 bases and J lost 2; bases outside the gene matches: 7. The CDR3 is 14 residues long. CDR1 and CDR2 from the germline V gene are WSHSY and SAAADI. The CDR3 loop is CASGSSGMTYEQYF. CDR3 nucleotide sequence: TGCGCCAGCGGATCTAGCGGGATGACCTACGAGCAGTACTTC.

The table lists this clonotype with many counts. The V gene is TRBV7-8, the J gene TRBJ2-5, with D tentatively TRBD1 (6 bases). The V gene's germline CDR1 is SGHVS and CDR2 FQNEAQ. CDR3 size: 12 residues. V was trimmed by 4 bases and J by 5 bases, leaving 8 bases between them. The CDR3 DNA reads as TGTGCCAGCAGCTCGCAGGGGGAGACCCAGTACTTC. It specifies CASSSQGETQYF.

This chain connects TRBV10-3 to TRBJ2-7, with D possibly TRBD1 on 5 matching bases. Trimming left V 10 bases short and J 2 bases short, with 12 bases between. Germline CDR1 reads ENHRY; CDR2 reads SYGVKD. This CDR3 has 12 residues. CDR3 protein: CASRDIPYEQYF. CDR3 DNA: TGTGCCAGCAGGGATATTCCCTACGAGCAGTACTTC.

As DNA, the CDR3 is TGCAGTGCTAGAGATACACAGGGCGGGAACACTGAAGCTTTCTTT. Protein product: CSARDTQGGNTEAFF. The V gene is TRBV20-1, the J gene TRBJ1-1, with a tentative D call TRBD1 (6 bases). Germline V CDR1 and CDR2: DFQATT, SNEGSKA (reference sequence). The V and J ends lost 0 bases and 1 base respectively, with 12 bases between them. The CDR3 length is 15 residues.

Of note for this clonotype: One base away lies a much larger clone, so this may be a sequencing read error. This sequence joins TRBV9 and TRBJ2-7; D gene unclear. Germline lookup yields CDR1 SGDLS and CDR2 YYNGEE. The CDR3 spans 13 residues. V was clipped by 4 bases and J by 8 bases, with 16 bases between them. The CDR3 DNA reads TGTGCCAGCAGCTCACCTCTCTCTGAAAAGCAGTACTTC. It specifies CASSSPLSEKQYF.

The CDR3 protein is CASSLGYPNTGELFF. CDR3 in DNA: TGTGCCAGCAGTTTGGGCTACCCGAACACCGGGGAGCTGTTTTTT. J is TRBJ2-2 and V is TRBV12-3 or TRBV12-4; D is unclear. The CDR3 runs 15 residues. V lost 3 bases and J lost 0, with 8 bases in between.

On this clonotype: A read error may be the cause here, since a much bigger clone is one base away. This chain connects TRBV15 to TRBJ1-1; D not certain. This CDR3 has 13 residues. Germline loops: CDR1 LNHNV, CDR2 YYDKDF (reference sequence). In nucleotides, the CDR3 is TGTGCCACCAGCAGATCAGTCAACACTGAAGCTTCCTTT. Protein sequence: CATSRSVNTEASF.

This clonotype appeared many times. The V call is TRBV10-3, the J call TRBJ1-1; D is unclear. The CDR3 sequence is 12 residues long. Looked up from germline, CDR1 is ENHRY and CDR2 is SYGVKD. Trimming took off 2 bases at V and 4 bases at J, with 5 bases between the two ends. The chain's CDR3 is CAISEGSTEAFF. In DNA form, the CDR3 reads TGTGCCATCAGTGAGGGGAGCACTGAAGCTTTCTTT.

V usage is TRBV2 and J usage is TRBJ2-5; TRBD1 matches at 7 bases. Germline trimming cut 2 bases from V and 2 bases from J; bases unmatched to any gene: 17. The CDR3 loop spans 19 amino acids. Per germline, CDR1 SNHLY and CDR2 FYNNEI. CDR3 protein: CASSEKRASKGTEQETQYF. Here the CDR3 DNA reads TGTGCCAGCAGTGAAAAGAGGGCTAGCAAAGGGACAGAGCAAGAGACCCAGTACTTC.

In its sample, this clonotype was seen many times. At one boundary the junction diverges from the germline segment, which might be a read error. The rearrangement joins TRBV12-3 or TRBV12-4 to TRBJ1-2, with TRBD1 matching over 8 bases. This CDR3 has 14 residues. The CDR3 DNA reads as TGCGCCAGCAGCGCCGGGACAGGAGATTATGGCTACACCTTC. The encoded protein is CASSAGTGDYGYTF.

About this clonotype: This could be a read error, since a much larger clone is one nucleotide away. The rearrangement links TRBV29-1 to TRBJ1-2; D is undetermined. The germline CDR1 and CDR2 sequences are SQVTM and ANQGSEA. CDR3 length: 11 residues. V shed 6 bases and J shed 10 bases, with 15 bases lying between them. The CDR3 protein is CSVRTPVVYTF. CDR3 in DNA: TGCAGCGTACGAACACCAGTTGTCTACACCTTC.

The V gene is TRBV12-3 or TRBV12-4, the J gene TRBJ1-2, with 12 bases identical to TRBD1. J was trimmed by 7 bases and V by 6 bases; bases with no gene match: 6. This CDR3 spans 14 amino acids. Written as DNA, the CDR3 is TGTGCCAGCAGCTCCGGGACAGGGGGCAGTGGCTACACCTTC. The encoded protein is CASSSGTGGSGYTF.

This clonotype was detected many times. The chain joins TRBV7-9 to TRBJ2-7; D is perhaps TRBD1 (6 bases). The CDR3 spans 14 residues. V gave up 1 base and J gave up 2 bases, with 9 bases separating them. CDR1 and CDR2 (germline): SEHNR, FQNEAQ (reference sequence). Written as DNA, the CDR3 is TGTGCCAGCAGCTTAGTCCAGGGGACCTACGAGCAGTACTTC. It translates to CASSLVQGTYEQYF. Complete variable domain (other parts from reference TRBV7-9 and TRBJ2-7): DTGVSQNPRHKITKRGQNVTFRCDPISEHNRLYWYRQTLGQGPEFLTYFQNEAQLEKSRLLSDRFSAERPKGSFSTLEIQRTEQGDSAMYLCASSLVQGTYEQYFGPGTRLTVT.

The rearrangement links TRBV7-9 to TRBJ1-2; D is perhaps TRBD1 (6 bases). The CDR3 sequence is 16 residues long. Germline assignment: CDR1 SEHNR and CDR2 FQNEAQ (reference sequence). Between the trimmed V and J ends, which lost 5 bases and 0 bases, there was a span of 16 bases. In nucleotides, the CDR3 is TGTGCCAGCAGCCGAATTGAAGACAGGACTAACTATGGCTACACCTTC. Amino acids: CASSRIEDRTNYGYTF.

The chain carries TRBV29-1 and TRBJ1-1, with 11 nucleotides matching TRBD1. CDR3 length: 14 residues. Germline-derived CDR1 and CDR2 are SQVTM and ANQGSEA. The J segment lost 6 bases and the V segment lost 5 bases, leaving 8 bases of the junction unmatched. Here the CDR3 DNA reads TGCAGCGTTAGGGACAGGGGGGTGCTGGCTGAAGCTTTCTTT. Protein product: CSVRDRGVLAEAFF.

The rearrangement uses TRBV24-1 and TRBJ1-2, with D possibly matching TRBD1 (5 bases). V lost 1 base to trimming and J lost 7 bases, with 9 bases between them. The germline V gene encodes CDR1 KGHDR and CDR2 SFDVKD. CDR3 length: 13 amino acids. The chain's CDR3 is CATSDLTGRGYTF. DNA for the CDR3: TGTGCCACCAGTGATTTAACGGGGCGTGGCTACACCTTC.

On this clonotype: A much larger clonotype is one base distant, so this may be a read error. This chain joins TRBV7-2 and TRBJ1-5; tentative D call: TRBD1 (6 bases). Germline V lookup: CDR1 SGHTA, CDR2 FQGNSA. The CDR3 has 14 residues. V lost 5 bases and J 1 base, leaving 9 bases between the germline ends. CDR3 coding DNA: TGTGCCAGCAGCCGGACAGAAAGCAATCAGCCCCAGCATTTT. This sequence encodes CASSRTESNQPQHF.